This TCR beta chain comes out of a study of cytomegalovirus exposure and HLA in healthy donors. CDR1 and CDR2 (germline): MNHNY, SVGAGI (reference sequence). Trimming took 5 bases from V and 3 from J, leaving 11 bases between them. The length of the CDR3 is 14 residues. There are a few counts of this clone. Its antigen is undetermined. PCR employed 60 Vbeta and 13 Jbeta primers. Original methodology: A later analysis tallied some 80 million unique TCR beta chains, around 9.9 million of them shared. TCRdb's copy holds only in-frame clones and misses some; the assay was immunoSEQ multiplex PCR. That table gives V, J and clone size, and the DNA gave D and trimming. Of roughly 98,000 clones detected, roughly 70% appear once; the ten largest clones hold about 2.5%. Study outcomes and limitations: The authors confirmed in vitro that a few CMV-associated chains were specific for CMV antigens. Previous analysis showed most TCR beta V segments were productive about 87% or about 30% of the time.

The sequencing sample was made of PBMCs. V usage is TRBV6-6 and J usage is TRBJ1-5, with D possibly being TRBD1 (6 bases). The receptor was isolated from a man aged 50-60 years in good health and CMV-seronegative. DNA for the CDR3: TGTGCCAGCAGTCCAGACAGGATCAATCAGCCCCAGCATTTT. Amino acid sequence: CASSPDRINQPQHF.